This TCR beta chain was identified during a study of OX40 agonist ivuxolimab in advanced cancers. Some background on the complete study: Ivuxolimab was an agonistic, fully human IgG2 monoclonal antibody directed against OX40 (CD134), a costimulatory receptor. Prior anti-PD-1, anti-PD-L1 or anti-CTLA-4 therapy was permitted, and about two fifths of dose-escalation patients had received checkpoint inhibitors. Three dose-escalation patients achieved partial responses, one with hepatocellular carcinoma and two with cutaneous melanoma. The paper covers the monotherapy dose-escalation part of the phase I ivuxolimab trial, which included N of about 51 patients. Peripheral TCRbeta sequencing was intended to test whether TCR sequence diversity was altered and clonal T-cell expansion was caused by ivuxolimab. In the dose-escalation cohort, around four fifths of patients were male, and the mean age was approximately 60 years with a range of roughly 20 to 79. Of the 50 or so patients in dose escalation, about 20 had hepatocellular carcinoma, some 15 had melanoma, 9 had renal cell carcinoma and 9 had head and neck cancer. Intravenous ivuxolimab was administered to patients every 2 weeks at six dose levels: 0.01, 0.1, 0.3, 1.5, 3 and 10 mg/kg. The investigation overall reported the following: After ivuxolimab, expanded clones were on average more numerous among CD8+ T cells than among CD4+ T cells. Low levels of normalized T-cell clonal expansion were also seen in some nonresponding patients. At doses of 0.1 to 3.0 mg/kg, clonal expansion of both CD4+ and CD8+ T cells in blood was seen between baseline and week 6. Partial responders in the 0.1-3.0 mg/kg groups had among the lowest normalized peripheral clonal expansion, especially among CD8+ T cells. The antigen specificity of the clonally expanded peripheral T cells was not determined.

Only a few counts were recorded for this clone. Which antigen it targets is not known. No quality values exist for individual bases; no much larger clone is one base distant. Patients with a history of autoimmune disease or receiving systemic immunosuppression were excluded from the trial. Peripheral blood for TCR sequencing was drawn from every dose cohort at baseline, at cycle 4 day 1 and at cycle 7 day 1. Samples were obtained from an open-label, multicenter, first-in-human phase I dose-escalation trial of ivuxolimab. The trial enrolled adults with locally advanced or metastatic head and neck squamous cell, hepatocellular, melanoma or renal cell carcinoma. Before TCR sequencing, CD4+ and CD8+ T cells were separately sorted from peripheral blood. From a lookup of the germline V gene, CDR1 and CDR2 are MDHEN and SYDVKM. Trimming at the junction amounts to 5 bases on V and 8 bases on J, and the germline ends lie 10 bases apart. Spanning cysteine to phenylalanine, the CDR3 consists of 12 amino acids. Only the CDR3 region is kept as DNA, spanning 36 bases read in frame from base 1.

Genomic DNA was isolated from the sorted cells so that the TCRbeta CDR3 region could be sequenced. TCRbeta CDR3 regions were sequenced using the immunoSEQ Assay. Imported from immuneACCESS, the table was reduced by TCRdb to in-frame sequences with V and J called. These copies leave out some clones; in studies compared against another copy, an unresolved V gene accounts for under half, and the cause of the remainder is not known. This sample has around 90,000 clones in its table, and roughly 84% of those were observed once. The top ten hold just over 0.3% of the sample. This chain joins TRBV28 to TRBJ1-3; the D gene is not confidently resolved. This material consisted of CD4+ or CD8+ T cells sorted from blood, taken in a trial of the OX40 agonist ivuxolimab. The TCR comes from an adult with an advanced solid tumor such as melanoma, head and neck, liver or kidney cancer. The base sequence is TGTGCCAGCAGTCTCCTCGTGGACACCATATATTTT. The translation is CASSLLVDTIYF.